These 21 T cell receptor beta chains came from one sample sequenced in a study of shared clonotypes between healthy human individuals. Clones were read by immunoSEQ multiplex PCR, and TCRdb kept only the in-frame ones, dropping some. The sample records 470,000 or so clones, more than 65% being singletons. Sequenced: PBMCs. The receptors come from a middle-aged woman in good health. Some clones in this sample may be carry-over from other donors' samples.

The J gene is TRBJ1-4, the V gene TRBV6-6; D might be TRBD1 (6 bases). V was pared by 5 bases and J by 8 bases, with 21 bases between. The CDR3 is 16 residues long. The germline gives CDR1 MNHNY, CDR2 SVGAGI (reference sequence). The CDR3 region is CASSPTRVQGREKLFF. The CDR3 coding sequence is TGTGCCAGCAGTCCCACCCGGGTACAGGGAAGGGAAAAACTGTTTTTT.

The V call is TRBV30, the J call TRBJ1-6, with unresolved D. The germline V gene has CDR1 GTSNPN and CDR2 SVGIG (reference sequence). Trimming left V 2 bases short and J 1 base short, with 9 bases between. The CDR3 consists of 15 residues. The CDR3 DNA reads as TGTGCCTGGAGTTCCTTGGGGTCCTATAATTCACCCCTCCACTTT. Translating gives CAWSSLGSYNSPLHF.

The chain is built from TRBV19 and TRBJ2-1; 11 nucleotides match TRBD2. The CDR3 consists of 15 residues. CDR1 and CDR2 from the germline V gene are LNHDA and SQIVND (reference sequence). Trimming took 4 bases from V and 5 from J; bases not matched to a gene: 4. The CDR3 coding sequence is TGTGCCAGTAGTAGGGGACTAGCGGAGAACAATGAGCAGTTCTTC. Translation gives CASSRGLAENNEQFF.

V gene TRBV14 combines with J gene TRBJ2-7; D is unresolved. CDR3 length: 16 residues. The germline CDR1 and CDR2 sequences are SGHDN and FVKESK. Trimming stripped 2 bases from V and 3 bases from J, with 17 bases between. The CDR3 DNA reads as TGTGCCAGCAGCCAATACCGGTTTGGACCGCTCTACGAGCAGTACTTC. This sequence encodes CASSQYRFGPLYEQYF.

The CDR3 nucleotides read TGTGCCAGTAGTACCGGACAGGGGCACACTGAAGCTTTCTTT. Translated: CASSTGQGHTEAFF. J is TRBJ1-1 and V is TRBV19; 9 positions agree with TRBD1. Germline CDR1 reads LNHDA; CDR2 reads SQIVND (reference sequence). The CDR3 runs to 14 residues. The V gene end was trimmed by 4 bases and the J gene end by 3 bases; junction bases not matched to a gene: 3.

The chain links TRBV5-1 to TRBJ1-2; D is unclear. The CDR3 sequence is 14 residues long. CDR1 is SGHRS and CDR2 is YFSETQ in the germline V gene. Trimming took 4 bases from V and 5 from J, leaving 15 bases between them. The CDR3 sequence: CASSASDWQYGYTF. The CDR3 DNA follows: TGCGCCAGCAGCGCGTCGGACTGGCAATATGGCTACACCTTC.

As concerns this clone: This likely traces to a read error, being one base from a far larger clone. The V call is TRBV11-2, the J call TRBJ1-2; maybe TRBD1 (5 bases). This CDR3 spans 15 amino acids. In germline, CDR1 is SGHAT, CDR2 FQNNGV. V dropped 1 base and J dropped 4 bases, with 13 bases sitting between them. As DNA, the CDR3 is TGTGCCAGCAGCTTAGCTGCAGGGAGTGGCTATGGCTACACCTTC. Protein: CASSLAAGSGYGYTF.

V gene TRBV4-2 combines with J gene TRBJ2-7; D call uncertain. CDR3 length equals 15 residues. With 0 bases removed from V and 3 bases from J, the gap between germline ends came to 12 bases. CDR1 is LGHNA and CDR2 is YNFKEQ in the germline V gene. DNA of the CDR3: TGTGCCAGCAGCCAAGACTCTGGTGGCTACTACGAGCAGTACTTC. This translates into CASSQDSGGYYEQYF.

The chain employs TRBV10-3 and TRBJ2-1; D ambiguous. Germline V gene lookup returns CDR1 ENHRY and CDR2 SYGVKD. CDR3 length: 13 amino acids. Trimming cost V 2 bases and J 13 bases, with 15 bases left between them. Here the CDR3 DNA reads TGTGCCATCAGTGAGGACACTGCGTTATCCCAGTTCTTC. Protein product: CAISEDTALSQFF.

The genes are TRBV10-3 and TRBJ1-2; D perhaps matches TRBD1 (5 bases). Per the germline V gene, CDR1 is ENHRY and CDR2 is SYGVKD. V was clipped by 4 bases and J by 4 bases, with 10 bases between them. The CDR3 is 13 residues long. The CDR3 nucleotides read TGTGCCATCAGTGCCCTCGACAGCTATGGCTACACCTTC. As protein: CAISALDSYGYTF.

The V gene is TRBV5-1, the J gene TRBJ2-7; 11 bases align to TRBD2. Germline V gene data show CDR1 as SGHRS and CDR2 as YFSETQ. The CDR3 length is 17 residues. V shed 0 bases, J shed 5 bases, and the junction held 10 bases outside the gene matches. The CDR3 reads CASSLGVAGGPLHEQYF. CDR3 nucleotide sequence: TGCGCCAGCAGCTTGGGGGTAGCGGGAGGGCCGTTACACGAGCAGTACTTC.

The CDR3 is CASSYSAPSSYEQYF. The DNA for the CDR3 is TGTGCCAGCAGTTACTCGGCTCCAAGCTCCTACGAGCAGTACTTC. This sequence joins TRBV6-6 and TRBJ2-7; D gene ambiguous. Germline loops: CDR1 MNHNY, CDR2 SVGAGI (reference sequence). V lost 0 bases and J 0 bases, leaving 9 bases between the germline ends. This CDR3 spans 15 amino acids.

This clone rates as large. Different DNA sequences within this sample yield the same CDR3. This chain joins TRBV2 and TRBJ2-7, with 11 positions matching TRBD2. Germline CDR1 reads SNHLY; CDR2 reads FYNNEI. Trimming removed 10 bases from V and 1 base from J; junction bases left unmatched: 9. The CDR3 covers 15 residues. This CDR3 is CATPGASGRSYEQYF. For the CDR3, the DNA is TGTGCCACACCCGGGGCTAGCGGGAGGTCCTACGAGCAGTACTTC.

With respect to this clone: A far larger clone is only one base removed, so a read error is likely. V and J are TRBV18 and TRBJ2-7; 11 bases align to TRBD2. Trimming cost V 6 bases and J 4 bases; bases outside gene matches: 5. The germline CDR1 and CDR2 sequences are KGHSH and LQKENI. This CDR3 spans 14 amino acids. The CDR3 loop reads CASSIAGGPYEQYF. CDR3 sequence (DNA): TGTGCCAGCTCCATAGCGGGAGGGCCTTACGAGCAGTACTTC.

The chain is built from TRBV6-5 and TRBJ1-1; D is perhaps TRBD1 (6 bases). Germline V gene sequence: CDR1 MNHEY, CDR2 SVGAGI. The V end was cut by 6 bases, the J end by 3 bases, with 17 bases between. The CDR3 totals 15 residues. CDR3 DNA: TGTGCCAGCAGCTCCAGGACAGTCCGGGACACTGAAGCTTTCTTT. This codes for CASSSRTVRDTEAFF.

This clone showed up just a few times. The V and J genes are TRBV11-1 and TRBJ1-6, with D hard to call. The V gene lost 5 bases and the J gene lost 3 bases, with 11 bases spanning the gap. Germline V CDR1 and CDR2: SGHAT, FQDESV (reference sequence). This CDR3 is built from 15 residues. CDR3 in amino acids: CASSQDGDYNSPLHF. The CDR3 DNA reads as TGTGCCAGCAGCCAGGACGGAGACTATAATTCACCCCTCCACTTT.

The chain joins TRBV25-1 to TRBJ2-1; 8 bases agree with TRBD2. J gave up 2 bases and V 4 bases, and 4 bases lay outside the gene matches. The CDR3 sequence is 15 residues long. From germline, CDR1 is MGHDK and CDR2 SYGVNS. The CDR3 coding sequence is TGTGCCAGCAGTGGGGGACTAGGCCCCTACAATGAGCAGTTCTTC. It specifies CASSGGLGPYNEQFF. The variable domain in full, with the rest retrieved from reference TRBV25-1 and TRBJ2-1, is EADIYQTPRYLVIGTGKKITLECSQTMGHDKMYWYQQDPGMELHLIHYSYGVNSTEKGDLSSESTVSRIRTEHFPLTLESARPSHTSQYLCASSGGLGPYNEQFFGPGTRLTVL.

The V call is TRBV4-1, the J call TRBJ2-7, with D possibly matching TRBD2 (9 bases). There are 21 residues in the CDR3. CDR1 MGHRA and CDR2 YSYEKL come from the germline V gene. Trimming took 4 bases from V and 4 from J, leaving 35 bases between them. CDR3 sequence reads: CASSPTASGRGRGSGGYEQYF. CDR3 bases: TGCGCCAGCAGCCCCACAGCCTCGGGCAGGGGGCGTGGTAGCGGGGGTTACGAGCAGTACTTC.

The chain combines TRBV29-1 with TRBJ2-7; the D gene could be TRBD1 or TRBD2 (5 bases each). From germline, CDR1 is SQVTM and CDR2 ANQGSEA. The V and J ends lost 6 bases and 2 bases respectively, with 17 bases between them. CDR3 size: 14 residues. CDR3 loop: CSVHLGRGPYEQYF. CDR3 nucleotides: TGCAGCGTCCACCTCGGACGGGGACCCTACGAGCAGTACTTC.

The chain uses TRBV5-1 and TRBJ2-1, with TRBD2 matching 12 bases. The trim removed 4 bases at V and 8 bases at J, leaving 7 bases unmatched. Per the germline V gene, CDR1 is SGHRS and CDR2 is YFSETQ. This CDR3 spans 15 amino acids. The CDR3 reads CASSRASGRAYEQFF. The CDR3 DNA follows: TGCGCCAGCAGCCGGGCTAGCGGGAGGGCCTATGAGCAGTTCTTC. The entire variable domain, with the rest obtained from reference TRBV5-1 and TRBJ2-1, is as follows: KAGVTQTPRYLIKTRGQQVTLSCSPISGHRSVSWYQQTPGQGLQFLFEYFSETQRNKGNFPGRFSGRQFSNSRSEMNVSTLELGDSALYLCASSRASGRAYEQFFGPGTRLTVL.

The chain is built from TRBV9 and TRBJ2-2; 9 bases are a match to TRBD1. The trim removed 0 bases at V and 6 bases at J, leaving 3 bases unmatched. This CDR3 contains 15 residues. Germline V gives CDR1 SGDLS, CDR2 YYNGEE. The CDR3 DNA is TGTGCCAGCAGCGTAGAGGGACAGGGACCCGGGGAGCTGTTTTTT. Translating it yields CASSVEGQGPGELFF. The full variable domain, with the rest looked up from reference TRBV9 and TRBJ2-2, is DSGVTQTPKHLITATGQRVTLRCSPRSGDLSVYWYQQSLDQGLQFLIQYYNGEERAKGNILERFSAQQFPDLHSELNLSSLELGDSALYFCASSVEGQGPGELFFGEGSRLTVL.